The 28 T cell receptor beta chains below were found in one sample sequenced in a study of blood T cell repertoires in COVID-19. Here immunoSEQ multiplex PCR was the method, and the copy in TCRdb shows in-frame clones only, minus some. The table lists 150,000 to 180,000 clones, around 85% of them singletons. The specimen was peripheral blood. All receptors derive from a man between 60 and 70 years old with COVID-19, enrolled during active disease.

This clone has only a few counts. This chain joins TRBV19 and TRBJ2-1; TRBD2 matches at 8 bases. There are 13 residues in the CDR3. Losses at the gene ends were 7 bases for V and 4 bases for J; bases not matched to a gene: 3. The V gene's germline CDR1 is LNHDA and CDR2 SQIVND (reference sequence). Here the CDR3 DNA reads TGTGCCAGTAAAGCGGGGGAATACAATGAGCAGTTCTTC. Translating gives CASKAGEYNEQFF.

This chain connects TRBV28 to TRBJ2-7; D might be TRBD1 (8 bases). V was cut by 8 bases and J by 5 bases, with 16 bases left in between. Germline values: CDR1 MDHEN, CDR2 SYDVKM. There are 13 residues in the CDR3. The CDR3 nucleotides are TGTGCCAGCGGACAGGGCGGGGGCGACGAGCAGTACTTC. Amino acids: CASGQGGGDEQYF. Filled out from reference TRBV28 and TRBJ2-7, the complete variable domain reads DVKVTQSSRYLVKRTGEKVFLECVQDMDHENMFWYRQDPGLGLRLIYFSYDVKMKEKGDIPEGYSVSREKKERFSLILESASTNQTSMYLCASGQGGGDEQYFGPGTRLTVT.

The CDR3 spells CASSAGQGMGEKLFF. CDR3 DNA sequence: TGTGCCAGCAGCGCCGGACAGGGGATGGGCGAAAAACTGTTTTTT. The genes are TRBV7-9 and TRBJ1-4; 9 positions match TRBD1. Unmatched junction bases numbered 9, after V lost 5 bases and J lost 8 bases. The CDR3 length is 15 residues. The V gene's germline CDR1 is SEHNR and CDR2 FQNEAQ (reference sequence).

The chain combines TRBV27 with TRBJ1-3, with D hard to call. The CDR3 is made up of 15 amino acids. Germline V lookup: CDR1 MNHEY, CDR2 SMNVEV (reference sequence). V gave up 3 bases and J gave up 2 bases, with 11 bases separating them. The CDR3 protein is CASSLGRGPGNTIYF. CDR3 in DNA: TGTGCCAGCAGTTTGGGCAGAGGGCCTGGAAACACCATATATTTT.

The V call is TRBV24-1, the J call TRBJ1-2; 10 bases are shared with TRBD1. This CDR3 comprises 16 residues. Germline V gene sequence: CDR1 KGHDR, CDR2 SFDVKD. The V gene end was trimmed by 2 bases and the J gene end by 4 bases; junction bases not matched to a gene: 6. This CDR3 is CATSDSGWTGGYGYTF. As DNA, the CDR3 is TGTGCCACCAGTGATTCTGGATGGACAGGGGGCTATGGCTACACCTTC.

The V and J genes are TRBV13 and TRBJ2-6; no reliable D call. With 5 bases removed from V and 0 bases from J, the gap between germline ends came to 8 bases. CDR3 length: 15 residues. Germline CDR1 PRHDT, CDR2 FYEKMQ (reference sequence). For the CDR3, the DNA is TGTGCCAGCAGCCTACCCAACTCTGGGGCCAACGTCCTGACTTTC. It encodes CASSLPNSGANVLTF.

The gene calls are TRBV28 and TRBJ1-5, with D tentatively TRBD1 (5 bases). V lost 4 bases, J lost 5 bases, and 21 bases lay in between. In germline, CDR1 is MDHEN, CDR2 SYDVKM. The CDR3 length is 17 residues. CDR3 sequence reads: CASSSPQTVRLYQPQHF. The CDR3 coding sequence is TGTGCCAGCAGTTCTCCACAGACAGTGCGCCTGTATCAGCCCCAGCATTTT.

J is TRBJ1-2 and V is TRBV18; TRBD1 matches 8 bases. The J segment lost 6 bases and the V segment lost 5 bases, leaving 8 bases of the junction unmatched. The germline CDR1 and CDR2 sequences are KGHSH and LQKENI. The CDR3 consists of 14 residues. CDR3 in amino acids: CASSNRQGSDGYTF. CDR3 bases: TGTGCCAGCTCAAACAGACAGGGGTCGGATGGCTACACCTTC.

The table lists this clone with a count of one. The J gene is TRBJ2-1, the V gene TRBV6-4; 9 positions agree with TRBD2. The germline CDR1 and CDR2 sequences are MRHNA and SNTAGT. Germline trimming cut 0 bases from V and 5 bases from J; bases unmatched to any gene: 2. The CDR3 length is 15 residues. The CDR3 DNA is TGTGCCAGCAGTGACTCAGCGGGAGGCAACAATGAGCAGTTCTTC. It codes for CASSDSAGGNNEQFF.

J is TRBJ1-4 and V is TRBV10-3, with unresolved D. Germline CDR1 ENHRY, CDR2 SYGVKD. The CDR3 length is 15 residues. The V gene lost 5 bases and the J gene lost 7 bases, with 17 bases spanning the gap. The CDR3 spells CAISSVGELAEKLFF. In DNA form, the CDR3 reads TGTGCCATCAGTTCGGTCGGGGAACTAGCTGAAAAACTGTTTTTT.

The chain has TRBV19 and TRBJ1-4; D gene ambiguous. Germline V gene sequence: CDR1 LNHDA, CDR2 SQIVND (reference sequence). CDR3 length: 15 residues. The V end lost 4 bases, the J end lost 3 bases, and 12 bases lay between the germline ends. Here the CDR3 DNA reads TGTGCCAGTAGTAACTCGCGACGGGCTAATGAAAAACTGTTTTTT. It codes for CASSNSRRANEKLFF.

Regarding this clone: Germline and junction disagree at one end, which may indicate a read error. Other DNA sequences in this sample translate to the same CDR3. The rearrangement uses TRBV27 and TRBJ2-7; TRBD2 is a possible D gene (5 bases). The germline V gene encodes CDR1 MNHEY and CDR2 SMNVEV (reference sequence). CDR3 length equals 15 residues. CDR3 protein: CASSLNGISGYEQYF. Here the CDR3 DNA reads TGTGCCAGCAGTTTAAACGGCATCTCGGGGTACGAACAGTACTTC.

The chain links TRBV6-5 to TRBJ2-3; the D gene is possibly TRBD2 (5 bases). CDR1 is MNHEY and CDR2 is SVGAGI in the germline V gene. V lost 5 bases, J lost 11 bases, and 23 bases lay in between. This CDR3 has 15 residues. Here the CDR3 reads CASSPDSSSPDGQYF. CDR3 in DNA: TGTGCCAGCAGTCCGGACTCCTCATCACCCGATGGGCAGTATTTT.

This clone occurred a few times. The chain employs TRBV7-8 and TRBJ2-1; TRBD2 agrees at 14 bases. The germline CDR1 and CDR2 sequences are SGHVS and FQNEAQ. With 4 bases clipped from V and 5 bases from J, the junction kept 7 bases outside the gene matches. The CDR3 sequence is 17 residues long. The CDR3 spells CASSSTGLAGVDNEQFF. CDR3 nucleotide sequence: TGTGCCAGCAGCTCAACGGGACTAGCGGGAGTCGACAATGAGCAGTTCTTC.

The CDR3 sequence is CASSTQQETQYF. DNA of the CDR3: TGTGCCAGTAGTACCCAACAAGAGACCCAGTACTTC. V is TRBV19 and J is TRBJ2-5; no definite D call. V lost 4 bases to trimming and J lost 2 bases, with 5 bases between them. CDR3 length: 12 amino acids. CDR1 LNHDA and CDR2 SQIVND come from the germline V gene (reference sequence).

The chain carries TRBV5-1 and TRBJ2-2; 8 nucleotides line up with TRBD2. Germline assignment: CDR1 SGHRS and CDR2 YFSETQ. The trim removed 0 bases at V and 1 base at J, leaving 5 bases unmatched. The CDR3 totals 17 residues. CDR3 nucleotides: TGCGCCAGCAGCTTGGCCAGCGGGGGATTGAACACCGGGGAGCTGTTTTTT. Protein sequence: CASSLASGGLNTGELFF.

The V call is TRBV7-8, the J call TRBJ2-7; TRBD2 aligns across 9 bases. Germline loops: CDR1 SGHVS, CDR2 FQNEAQ. Losses at the gene ends were 5 bases for V and 8 bases for J; bases not matched to a gene: 13. The CDR3 sequence is 15 residues long. CDR3: CASSLLSLAGWKQYF. The CDR3, as DNA: TGTGCCAGCAGCCTACTTTCGCTAGCGGGGTGGAAGCAGTACTTC.

Worth noting for this clone: Additional DNA sequences in this sample encode the identical CDR3. The chain links TRBV11-3 to TRBJ1-2; D not certain. This CDR3 region has 13 residues. The germline V gene has CDR1 SGHNT and CDR2 YENEEA. Trimming cost V 0 bases and J 6 bases, with 8 bases left between them. The CDR3 region is CASSLEAEDGYTF. As DNA, the CDR3 is TGTGCCAGCAGCTTAGAAGCCGAGGATGGCTACACCTTC.

V gene TRBV20-1 combines with J gene TRBJ1-2; possible D gene TRBD1, 6 bases. Germline CDR1 DFQATT, CDR2 SNEGSKA (reference sequence). CDR3 length equals 15 residues. V lost 3 bases, J lost 0 bases, and 14 bases lay in between. The CDR3 nucleotides are TGCAGTGCTAGTCGGGGGGCCAGCACTAACTATGGCTACACCTTC. Amino acid sequence: CSASRGASTNYGYTF.

The chain combines TRBV28 with TRBJ1-6; no clear D. This CDR3 comprises 13 residues. Trimming left V 8 bases short and J 11 bases short, with 16 bases between. Germline values: CDR1 MDHEN, CDR2 SYDVKM. CDR3 sequence: CASESAGATPLHF. The CDR3 nucleotides are TGTGCCAGCGAGTCGGCAGGTGCGACACCCCTCCACTTT. Variable domain in full (rest from reference TRBV28 and TRBJ1-6): DVKVTQSSRYLVKRTGEKVFLECVQDMDHENMFWYRQDPGLGLRLIYFSYDVKMKEKGDIPEGYSVSREKKERFSLILESASTNQTSMYLCASESAGATPLHFGNGTRLTVT.

The chain is built from TRBV19 and TRBJ2-7; D possibly corresponds to TRBD1 (6 bases). The CDR3 is 16 amino acids. Trimming pared 1 base from V and 3 bases from J, leaving 16 bases between. Germline V CDR1 and CDR2: LNHDA, SQIVND (reference sequence). The CDR3 reads CASSIGGAGAIYEQYF. CDR3 coding DNA: TGTGCCAGTAGTATAGGGGGTGCAGGGGCGATCTACGAGCAGTACTTC.

V and J are TRBV4-3 and TRBJ2-2, with D tentatively TRBD1 (5 bases). Germline V gene data show CDR1 as LGHNA and CDR2 as YSLEER. The CDR3 extends over 17 amino acids. Trimming took off 0 bases at V and 0 bases at J, with 11 bases between the two ends. The CDR3 spells CASSQDDSHSNTGELFF. The CDR3 DNA is TGCGCCAGCAGCCAAGACGACAGTCATTCGAACACCGGGGAGCTGTTTTTT.

This rearrangement joins TRBV9 to TRBJ1-1; 12 bases agree with TRBD1. Losses at the gene ends were 4 bases for V and 4 bases for J; bases not matched to a gene: 8. The CDR3 loop spans 16 amino acids. The germline CDR1 and CDR2 sequences are SGDLS and YYNGEE. CDR3: CASSPGTGGMGTEAFF. CDR3 coding DNA: TGTGCCAGCAGCCCCGGGACAGGGGGCATGGGCACTGAAGCTTTCTTT.

This clone has only a few counts. V usage is TRBV9 and J usage is TRBJ1-2, with 8 bases identical to TRBD1. Germline values: CDR1 SGDLS, CDR2 YYNGEE. V trimming: 4 bases; J trimming: 5 bases; junction bases outside the gene matches: 7. The CDR3 length is 14 residues. CDR3 bases: TGTGCCAGCAGCCCAGAGGACAGGGTGTATGGCTACACCTTC. Translating gives CASSPEDRVYGYTF.

The chain recombines TRBV5-8 with TRBJ1-2; 7 nucleotides line up with TRBD1. Germline V gene lookup returns CDR1 SGHTS and CDR2 YDEGEE. The junction had 15 bases not matched to a gene; V was cut back by 6 bases and J by 4 bases. The CDR3 loop spans 16 amino acids. CDR3 sequence reads: CASTPLGTDPTYGYTF. Written as DNA, the CDR3 is TGTGCCAGCACACCCCTAGGGACAGACCCCACCTATGGCTACACCTTC.

V usage is TRBV24-1 and J usage is TRBJ1-2; D is perhaps TRBD1 (6 bases). V lost 2 bases and J 8 bases, leaving 23 bases between the germline ends. CDR1 and CDR2 (germline): KGHDR, SFDVKD. The CDR3 sequence is 17 residues long. The CDR3 loop is CATSDSITGYTAEGYTF. CDR3 in DNA: TGTGCCACCAGTGATTCTATTACAGGGTACACTGCAGAGGGCTACACCTTC.

This chain links TRBV5-1 with TRBJ2-5; 10 positions match TRBD2. Germline values: CDR1 SGHRS, CDR2 YFSETQ. The ends lost 4 bases at V and 5 bases at J; junction bases unmatched: 17. The CDR3 spans 18 residues. CDR3 amino acids: CASSGSLSGGTAGETQYF. CDR3 nucleotides: TGCGCCAGCAGCGGATCCCTTAGCGGGGGGACCGCTGGGGAGACCCAGTACTTC.

V is TRBV11-3 and J is TRBJ2-7, with a tentative D call TRBD2 (6 bases). Trimming stripped 8 bases from V and 5 bases from J, with 25 bases between. The CDR3 totals 16 residues. Germline CDR1 is SGHNT and CDR2 is YENEEA. The CDR3 loop is CASAVEGGLGAHEQYF. DNA of the CDR3: TGTGCCAGCGCAGTGGAAGGAGGGCTTGGCGCCCACGAGCAGTACTTC.